Described below is a single TCR beta chain sequence and its context. The antigen is not known. These data originate in a study of PD-1 blockade in classical Hodgkin lymphoma. The data were produced by immunoSEQ multiplex PCR, yet TCRdb's version contains in-frame clones alone and is incomplete. The sample lists about 15,000 clones, around 80% occurring once. Notes on the study in general: Lower baseline TCR diversity marked trial partial responders and progressors. Significantly greater TCR diversity emerged by C4D1 in CD4+ cells but not CD8+ cells.

Exposure to brentuximab vedotin varied, and each patient had relapsed following autologous stem cell transplantation. The CDR3 covers 18 residues. Trimming left V 2 bases short and J 0 bases short, with 20 bases between. The germline V gene encodes CDR1 SGHDN and CDR2 FVKESK. This chain joins TRBV14 and TRBJ2-7; weak D call: TRBD2 (6 bases). Source: peripheral blood mononuclear cells (PBMCs), taken before the second cycle of nivolumab. The clonotype comes from a human donor with classical Hodgkin lymphoma. CDR3 bases: TGTGCCAGCAGCCAAACCCCGGAGGGAAGGGAAGTCTCCTACGAGCAGTACTTC. It codes for CASSQTPEGREVSYEQYF.